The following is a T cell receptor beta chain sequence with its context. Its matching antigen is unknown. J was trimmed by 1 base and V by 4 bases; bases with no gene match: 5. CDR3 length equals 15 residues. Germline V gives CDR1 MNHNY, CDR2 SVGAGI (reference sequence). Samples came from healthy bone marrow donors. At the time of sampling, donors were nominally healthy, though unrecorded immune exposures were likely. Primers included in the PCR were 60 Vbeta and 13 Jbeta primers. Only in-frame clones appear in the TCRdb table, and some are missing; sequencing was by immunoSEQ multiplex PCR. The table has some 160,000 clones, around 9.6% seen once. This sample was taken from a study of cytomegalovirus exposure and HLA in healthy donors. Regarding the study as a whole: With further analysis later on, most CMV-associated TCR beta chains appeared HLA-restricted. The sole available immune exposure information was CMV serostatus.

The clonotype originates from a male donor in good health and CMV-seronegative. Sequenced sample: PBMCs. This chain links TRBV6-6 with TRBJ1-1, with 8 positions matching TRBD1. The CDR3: CASSSTRGPNTEAFF. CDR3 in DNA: TGTGCCAGCAGTTCGACCAGGGGGCCGAACACTGAAGCTTTCTTT.